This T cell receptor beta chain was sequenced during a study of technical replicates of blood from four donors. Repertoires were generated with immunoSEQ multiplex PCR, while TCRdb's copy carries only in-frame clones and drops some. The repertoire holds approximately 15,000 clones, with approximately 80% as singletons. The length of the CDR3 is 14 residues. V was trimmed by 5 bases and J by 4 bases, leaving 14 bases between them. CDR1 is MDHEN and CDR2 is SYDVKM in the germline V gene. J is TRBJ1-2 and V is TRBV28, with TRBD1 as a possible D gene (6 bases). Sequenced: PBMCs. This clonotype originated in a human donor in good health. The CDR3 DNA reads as TGTGCCAGCAGTGGGGAGGGGGGCGGCTATGGCTACACCTTC. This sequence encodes CASSGEGGGYGYTF.